This TCR beta chain was recorded in a study of OX40 agonist ivuxolimab in advanced cancers. Study conclusions and caveats: More expanded clones were seen, on average, in CD8+ T cells than in CD4+. It was not determined which antigens were specifically recognized by the peripheral T cells that had undergone clonal expansion.

Autoimmune disease history or systemic immunosuppression meant exclusion. Details on this clone: Antigen unknown.

The protocol was immunoSEQ multiplex PCR, while the TCRdb copy is restricted to in-frame clones and leaves out a portion. The sample yields 25,000 to 35,000 clones, roughly 84% seen once. The length of the CDR3 is 16 residues. In germline, CDR1 is LGHNA, CDR2 YNFKEQ. The V gene end was trimmed by 4 bases and the J gene end by 2 bases; junction bases not matched to a gene: 10. The receptor was derived from an adult with an advanced solid tumor such as melanoma, head and neck, liver or kidney cancer. The source was CD4+ or CD8+ T cells sorted from blood, collected in a trial of the OX40 agonist ivuxolimab. This chain uses TRBV4-2 with TRBJ2-7; 8 nucleotides align to TRBD1. CDR3 sequence reads: CASSRSPRQGTYEQYF. The CDR3 DNA reads as TGTGCCAGCAGCCGGTCCCCGCGACAGGGGACCTACGAGCAGTACTTC.